A selection of T cell receptor beta chains follows, all from one sample in a study of T cells in localized non-small cell lung cancer. Sequencing used immunoSEQ multiplex PCR; TCRdb keeps in-frame clones, though not all of them. The profile covers 12,000 to 15,000 clones, with 89% appearing a single time and more than 2.5% taken by the ten largest. The specimen was peripheral blood mononuclear cells, collected before any cancer treatment. These receptor sequences come from a man between 35 and 75 years old with stage III lung adenocarcinoma. Both conserved end residues are part of each CDR3. D genes are given only for firm matches. Clone size is shown for a subset of rows, as once, few, many or a class of expanded clone.

v_gene	abundance	j_gene	d_gene	CDR3nt	CDR3aa
TRBV15	.	TRBJ1-1	.	TGTGCCACCAGCAGAGACGGAGGTGGTGAAGCTTTCTTT	CATSRDGGGEAFF
TRBV7-6	once	TRBJ2-5	.	TGTGCCAGCAGCTTAGGGGTGAACGGCGAGACCCAGTACTTC	CASSLGVNGETQYF
TRBV4-2	.	TRBJ2-1	TRBD2	TGTGCCAGCAGCCGGGCGCCGACTAGCGGGGGGATCAATGAGCAGTTCTTC	CASSRAPTSGGINEQFF
TRBV30	.	TRBJ2-3	TRBD2	TGTGCCTGGAGCCCTTCTAGCGGGAGTTGGGATACGCAGTATTTT	CAWSPSSGSWDTQYF
TRBV11-2	.	TRBJ2-7	.	TGTGCCAGCAGCTTAAAGGTCCGTCAGGGGGACTACACCCTCTACTTC	CASSLKVRQGDYTLYF
TRBV28	few	TRBJ2-6	TRBD1	TGTGCCAGCAGTCCACCGGACAGGGGATCTGGGGCCAACGTCCTGACTTTC	CASSPPDRGSGANVLTF
TRBV4-1	.	TRBJ2-2	.	TGCGCCAGCAGCCGAGAGGTCTTTTCCGGGGAGCTGTTTTTT	CASSREVFSGELFF
TRBV2	.	TRBJ1-5	.	TGTGCCAGCAATCCGGGGAAAGGTCAGCCCCAGCATTTT	CASNPGKGQPQHF
TRBV2	once	TRBJ2-3	TRBD1	TGTGCCAGCGATTCCAGCCGGGACAGGGAGACAGATACGCAGTATTTT	CASDSSRDRETDTQYF
TRBV27	.	TRBJ2-7	TRBD2	TGTGCCAGCAGCATGGGGGCGGGAGGGCCCAAGGAGCAGTACTTC	CASSMGAGGPKEQYF
TRBV29-1	.	TRBJ1-2	.	TGCAGCGTTGGGCGAGCCGGGGCCGGGAGTGGCTACACCTTC	CSVGRAGAGSGYTF
TRBV7-6	.	TRBJ2-2	TRBD1	TGTGCCAGCAGCTTACGACAGGGAACCGGGGAGCTGTTTTTT	CASSLRQGTGELFF
TRBV11-2	once	TRBJ2-7	TRBD1	TGTGCCAGCAGCAGTGGACAGGACATTTACGAGCAGTACTTC	CASSSGQDIYEQYF
TRBV7-9	.	TRBJ2-3	.	TGTGCCAGCAGCTTAAGGTCCGGGAGTAACACAGATACGCAGTATTTT	CASSLRSGSNTDTQYF
TRBV27	.	TRBJ2-1	TRBD2	TGTGCCAGCAGCCCCGGGGGACTAGCGGGGGAAAATGAGCAGTTCTTC	CASSPGGLAGENEQFF
TRBV4-2	.	TRBJ2-6	.	TGTGCCAGCAGCCCCAATTTTTCCCCTGGGGCCAACGTCCTGACTTTC	CASSPNFSPGANVLTF
TRBV5-1	.	TRBJ1-1	.	TGCGCCAGCAGCTTGGGCTCGGTGGGGAACACTGAAGCTTTCTTT	CASSLGSVGNTEAFF
TRBV4-3	.	TRBJ2-7	.	TGCGCCAGCAGCCAAGGGACAGCGAGCTCCTACGAGCAGTACTTC	CASSQGTASSYEQYF
TRBV5-1	few	TRBJ2-5	TRBD2	TGCGCCAGCAGCTTGGGGGCTAGCGGAGGACAAGAGACCCAGTACTTC	CASSLGASGGQETQYF
TRBV5-4	.	TRBJ1-4	TRBD1	TGTGCCAGCAGCAACCTTGGAAGTGGGACAGGGGATGAAAAACTGTTTTTT	CASSNLGSGTGDEKLFF
TRBV5-1	.	TRBJ1-1	.	TGCGCCAGCAGCTTGGATGGACGCGGACCGATGAAGGACGTACGCACTGAAGCTTTCTTT	CASSLDGRGPMKDVRTEAFF
TRBV28	.	TRBJ1-4	.	TGTGCCAGCAGACTACCCATTGGGGGGGGCGCGTTGGAAAAACTGTTTTTT	CASRLPIGGGALEKLFF
TRBV5-6	once	TRBJ2-5	.	TGTGCCAGCAGCTTATTTATTCAGGGGCTACGGGATATCCAAGAGACCCAGTACTTC	CASSLFIQGLRDIQETQYF
TRBV23-1	.	TRBJ2-3	TRBD2	TGCGCCAGCAGTCAATCGGTCGGGAGGTCGCCAGATACGCAGTATTTT	CASSQSVGRSPDTQYF
TRBV12-5	.	TRBJ2-5	.	TGTGCTAGTGGTTTGGGACAGAACCAAGAGACCCAGTACTTC	CASGLGQNQETQYF
TRBV2	.	TRBJ2-2	TRBD2	TGTGCCAGCAGCCTAGCGGGGAACACCGGGGAGCTGTTTTTT	CASSLAGNTGELFF
TRBV18	.	TRBJ2-1	TRBD2	TGTGCCAGCTCACCACCGGGACTAGGGGCGGGCAATGAGCAGTTCTTC	CASSPPGLGAGNEQFF
TRBV9	few	TRBJ2-7	TRBD1	TGTGCCAGCAGCGTAGGGGGACAGAACGAGCAGTACTTC	CASSVGGQNEQYF
TRBV4-1	.	TRBJ2-7	TRBD2	TGCGCCAGCAGCCATCCACTAGCGGGAACTTACGAGCAGTACTTC	CASSHPLAGTYEQYF
TRBV5-1	once	TRBJ2-5	.	TGCGCCAGCAGCCCTGAACAGGGTCAAGAGACCCAGTACTTC	CASSPEQGQETQYF
TRBV7-9	few	TRBJ2-3	TRBD1	TGTGCCAGCAGATCCGACAGGGGGCAGAGAGATACGCAGTATTTT	CASRSDRGQRDTQYF
TRBV29-1	.	TRBJ1-1	.	TGCAGCGTTGAAGAGGCCAGGAACACTGAAGCTTTCTTT	CSVEEARNTEAFF
TRBV29-1	.	TRBJ1-5	.	TGCAGCGTTAGCGCGGACACACATAGCAATCAGCCCCAGCATTTT	CSVSADTHSNQPQHF
TRBV7-9	.	TRBJ2-1	TRBD2	TGTGCCAGCAGCTCGACATACGGGACTAGCGGCCCTTACAGGAATGAGCAGTTCTTC	CASSSTYGTSGPYRNEQFF
TRBV11-1	.	TRBJ2-3	.	TGTGCCAGCAGCTTAGAACCAGGGGGGGCAGATACGCAGTATTTT	CASSLEPGGADTQYF
TRBV28	.	TRBJ1-3	.	TGTGCCAGCAGATCACAGGCCTTCTCTGGAAACACCATATATTTT	CASRSQAFSGNTIYF
TRBV27	.	TRBJ1-2	TRBD1	TGTGCCAGCAGTGCCCGGACAGGGAATGGCTACACCTTC	CASSARTGNGYTF
TRBV7-9	.	TRBJ2-2	TRBD2	TGTGCCAGCAGCCGGGGACTAGCGGGAGTAAACACCGGGGAGCTGTTTTTT	CASSRGLAGVNTGELFF
TRBV7-6	.	TRBJ2-1	.	TGTGCCAGCAGCTTAGCTCTGGGGTTGTACAATGAGCAGTTCTTC	CASSLALGLYNEQFF
TRBV4-1	.	TRBJ2-7	TRBD1	TGCGCCAGCAGTTTCGGGACAGGAGACTACGAGCAGTACTTC	CASSFGTGDYEQYF
TRBV19	.	TRBJ1-5	.	TGTGCCAGTAGTATCGGGCAACGCAATCAGCCCCAGCATTTT	CASSIGQRNQPQHF
TRBV2	.	TRBJ2-3	.	TGTGCCAGCGAAGGAGGGGCTAGCACAGATACGCAGTATTTT	CASEGGASTDTQYF
TRBV6-6	.	TRBJ1-1	.	TGTGCCAGCAATGAGGGCCTTCCCGGTGAAGCTTTCTTT	CASNEGLPGEAFF
TRBV19	.	TRBJ2-5	.	TGTGCCAGTAGTAAGTCCGCGACGGAGACCCAGTACTTC	CASSKSATETQYF
TRBV7-4	.	TRBJ2-7	.	TGTGCCAGCAGCCGGGCGATGGTGGGAGGGGGTATCTACGAGCAGTACTTC	CASSRAMVGGGIYEQYF